The T cell receptor (beta chain) described here comes from a study of cytomegalovirus exposure and HLA in healthy donors. General observations from the study: The study put 160 or so TCR beta chains on its list as cytomegalovirus-associated. Three CMV-associated chains were confirmed in vitro to be specific for CMV antigens.

60 Vbeta and 13 Jbeta primers were used in PCR. Generated by immunoSEQ multiplex PCR, the TCRdb table keeps only in-frame clones and is missing some. The sample lists around 96,000 clones, around 74% occurring once. A note on this clone: As yet, its antigen is unknown.

This CDR3 region has 13 residues. Germline lookup yields CDR1 SGHDN and CDR2 FVKESK. Trimming cost V 0 bases and J 13 bases, with 14 bases left between them. This chain joins TRBV14 and TRBJ2-3; weak D call: TRBD1 (6 bases). This clonotype was sampled from a man younger than 40 in good health and CMV-seropositive. Sequencing was performed on PBMCs. DNA of the CDR3: TGTGCCAGCAGCCAAGATCGCACAGGGCTGGAGTATTTT. This translates into CASSQDRTGLEYF.